The 20 T cell receptor beta chains below come from one sample, sequenced in a study of blood T cells in healthy people across ages. A second roughly 7 to 11 cycle PCR used barcoded and J-beta primers. TCRdb itself ran the 5' RACE reads through MiXCR, one entry per CDR3 protein. The data contain roughly 1.7 million distinct CDR3 sequences, about 35% of them seen just once; the ten biggest clones take up 11%. Sequenced: blood. The receptors derive from a woman aged 30 to 39 in good health.

The chain carries TRBV14 and TRBJ1-6; 7 nucleotides match TRBD1. Germline V gene sequence: CDR1 SGHDN, CDR2 FVKESK. The J segment lost 8 bases and the V segment lost 10 bases, leaving 14 bases of the junction unmatched. CDR3 length: 15 amino acids. CDR3 bases: TGTGCCAAGGGGAGGGGGCCTCCCTCCGATTCACCCCTCCACTTT. This sequence encodes CAKGRGPPSDSPLHF.

The V and J genes are TRBV27 and TRBJ1-6, with D perhaps matching TRBD1 (5 bases). Trimming pared 5 bases from V and 7 bases from J, leaving 24 bases between. This CDR3 is built from 18 residues. Germline V lookup: CDR1 MNHEY, CDR2 SMNVEV (reference sequence). The CDR3 DNA is TGTGCCAGCAGTGGCGAAGTGGTGGGACTTGGGCTAAATTCACCCCTCCACTTT. Its protein is CASSGEVVGLGLNSPLHF.

This clonotype turned up a few times. The chain links TRBV29-1 to TRBJ1-5; TRBD1 might be the D (5 bases). This CDR3 has 14 amino acids. V was cut by 7 bases and J by 5 bases, with 18 bases left in between. Germline CDR1 SQVTM, CDR2 ANQGSEA. The CDR3 bases are TGCAGCGCCACGTATGCAGGGTTGGATCAGCCCCAGCATTTT. Residues: CSATYAGLDQPQHF.

This clonotype has more than one count but fewer than ten. V gene TRBV7-2 combines with J gene TRBJ1-5; 9 positions match TRBD1. Germline-derived CDR1 and CDR2 are SGHTA and FQGNSA. This CDR3 contains 15 residues. Trimming took 5 bases from V and 7 from J; bases not matched to a gene: 9. Here the CDR3 DNA reads TGTGCCAGCAGCCCGATACAGGGGGCTTGGCAGCCCCAGCATTTT. Amino acids: CASSPIQGAWQPQHF. The full variable domain, completed using reference TRBV7-2 and TRBJ1-5, is GAGVSQSPSNKVTEKGKDVELRCDPISGHTALYWYRQSLGQGLEFLIYFQGNSAPDKSGLPSDRFSAERTGGSVSTLTIQRTQQEDSAVYLCASSPIQGAWQPQHFGDGTRLSIL.

This clonotype appeared many times. The chain couples TRBV3-1 to TRBJ2-5, with a weak D call TRBD1 (6 bases). The CDR3 consists of 11 residues. V was cut by 6 bases and J by 8 bases, with 10 bases left in between. CDR1 and CDR2 from the germline V gene are LGHDT and YNNKEL (reference sequence). Written as DNA, the CDR3 is TGTGCCAGCAGTCTACAGGGTACCCAGTACTTC. Translation gives CASSLQGTQYF.

This clonotype has just a few counts. V and J are TRBV29-1 and TRBJ2-1; TRBD1 matches at 8 bases. V gave up 7 bases and J gave up 3 bases; unmatched junction bases: 17. Germline CDR1 reads SQVTM; CDR2 reads ANQGSEA. This CDR3 region has 17 residues. The CDR3 sequence: CSAQTWTGRKIYNEQFF. The CDR3 DNA sequence: TGCAGCGCCCAAACCTGGACAGGGAGGAAGATCTACAATGAGCAGTTCTTC.

In this sample, this clonotype turned up once. The chain is built from TRBV9 and TRBJ2-3; 8 nucleotides match TRBD1. CDR3 length equals 14 residues. J lost 8 bases, V lost 3 bases, and 8 bases had no gene match. Per the germline V gene, CDR1 is SGDLS and CDR2 is YYNGEE. The CDR3 here is CASSAGTGLSTQYF. CDR3 coding DNA: TGTGCCAGCAGCGCCGGGACAGGACTTAGTACGCAGTATTTT.

This clonotype has just a few counts. V gene TRBV27 combines with J gene TRBJ2-1; 8 bases agree with TRBD1. The CDR3 is made up of 16 amino acids. Unmatched junction bases numbered 13, after V lost 8 bases and J lost 4 bases. The germline CDR1 and CDR2 sequences are MNHEY and SMNVEV (reference sequence). CDR3 region: CASGTTGTGLYNEQFF. The DNA of the CDR3 is TGTGCCAGCGGAACTACCGGGACAGGCCTTTACAATGAGCAGTTCTTC.

This rearrangement joins TRBV6-6 to TRBJ2-2; a possible D gene is TRBD2 (5 bases). The germline V gene encodes CDR1 MNHNY and CDR2 SVGAGI (reference sequence). The CDR3 runs to 14 residues. V was cut by 6 bases and J by 6 bases, with 14 bases left in between. Here the CDR3 DNA reads TGTGCCAGCAGCTCGGGGTCACGGGCCGGGGAGCTGTTTTTT. Its protein product is CASSSGSRAGELFF.

This chain uses TRBV6-5 with TRBJ2-7, with 9 bases matching TRBD2. The length of the CDR3 is 16 residues. CDR1 is MNHEY and CDR2 is SVGAGI in the germline V gene. Unmatched junction bases numbered 6, after V lost 0 bases and J lost 3 bases. The CDR3 loop reads CASSYSRTSGFYEQYF. CDR3 nucleotides: TGTGCCAGCAGTTACTCGAGAACTAGCGGGTTCTACGAGCAGTACTTC.

Notes on this clonotype: A much larger clone differs from this one at a single base, so this may be a read error. The rearrangement uses TRBV5-1 and TRBJ2-1; D may be TRBD1 or TRBD2 (6 bases each). CDR1 SGHRS and CDR2 YFSETQ come from the germline V gene. The CDR3 sequence is 15 residues long. CDR3 in amino acids: CASSSDGGSCNEQFF. CDR3 nucleotide sequence: TGCGCCAGCAGCTCGGACGGGGGCTCCTGCAATGAGCAGTTCTTC.

The chain recombines TRBV27 with TRBJ1-5, with D possibly matching TRBD1 (6 bases). This CDR3 has 15 residues. Germline values: CDR1 MNHEY, CDR2 SMNVEV (reference sequence). The V end lost 2 bases, the J end lost 2 bases, and 10 bases lay between the germline ends. The CDR3 spells CASSLIGGGNQPQHF. CDR3 coding DNA: TGTGCCAGCAGTTTAATCGGGGGCGGCAATCAGCCCCAGCATTTT.

The J gene is TRBJ2-5, the V gene TRBV7-2; D is unclear. TRBJ2-7 explains the end of the DNA better; the J call may be wrong. Per germline, CDR1 SGHTA and CDR2 FQGNSA. CDR3 size: 14 residues. CDR3 coding DNA: TGTGCCAGCAGCTTAGCTTTGGCTCCTTACGAGCAGTACTTC. The encoded protein is CASSLALAPYEQYF.

The rearrangement uses TRBV4-2 and TRBJ2-1; 10 bases are shared with TRBD2. Germline V gene sequence: CDR1 LGHNA, CDR2 YNFKEQ. The CDR3 is made up of 16 amino acids. With 0 bases clipped from V and 10 bases from J, the junction kept 9 bases outside the gene matches. The CDR3: CASSQDRSSGSGEQFF. The CDR3 DNA is TGTGCCAGCAGCCAAGATCGGTCTAGCGGGAGTGGCGAGCAGTTCTTC.

This clonotype was seen a handful of times. The rearrangement links TRBV7-2 to TRBJ2-7; D may be TRBD2 (6 bases). The CDR3 loop spans 15 amino acids. V shed 1 base and J shed 2 bases, with 12 bases lying between them. CDR1 SGHTA and CDR2 FQGNSA come from the germline V gene. The CDR3 sequence is CASSLGLAWTYEQYF. The CDR3 bases are TGTGCCAGCAGCTTAGGCCTAGCGTGGACCTACGAGCAGTACTTC.

The V gene is TRBV4-1, the J gene TRBJ2-1; no clear D. Looked up from germline, CDR1 is MGHRA and CDR2 is YSYEKL. Trimming left V 0 bases short and J 6 bases short, with 9 bases between. This CDR3 comprises 14 residues. Written as DNA, the CDR3 is TGCGCCAGCAGCCAAGATAAGATCCGCAATGAGCAGTTCTTC. Translating gives CASSQDKIRNEQFF.

This chain connects TRBV20-1 to TRBJ2-7, with 9 bases that match TRBD2. After removal of 1 base from V and 3 bases from J, the junction contained 16 bases not matched to a gene. The germline V gene encodes CDR1 DFQATT and CDR2 SNEGSKA (reference sequence). The CDR3 runs 18 residues. In DNA form, the CDR3 reads TGCAGTGCTAGAGGCCTAGCGGGACACCTCGGGGGGAACTACGAGCAGTACTTC. This gives the protein CSARGLAGHLGGNYEQYF.

With regard to this clonotype: This may come from a read error, since a much larger clone is one base off. Because it lacks the conserved phenylalanine or tryptophan at the end, this CDR3 is likely a read error. The chain combines TRBV6-6 with TRBJ1-2; D possibly corresponds to TRBD1 (5 bases). Germline CDR1 is MNHNY and CDR2 is SVGAGI (reference sequence). The ends were cut back, 5 bases at V and 6 bases at J, with 16 bases in the middle. The CDR3 loop spans 14 amino acids. Written as DNA, the CDR3 is TGTGCCAGCAGTCCCTCGGGGGGGTTCAATGGCTACACCGTC. Translating gives CASSPSGGFNGYTV.

In this sample, this clonotype turned up a few times. The CDR3 DNA reads as TGTGCCAGCAGCCCCACGATACTAGCGGGAGAACTGGGTGAGCAGTTCTTC. Its translation is CASSPTILAGELGEQFF. This chain joins TRBV7-9 and TRBJ2-1; 11 bases are a match to TRBD2. Looked up from germline, CDR1 is SEHNR and CDR2 is FQNEAQ (reference sequence). Trimming took 5 bases from V and 9 from J; bases not matched to a gene: 15. The CDR3 is 17 residues long.

The V and J genes are TRBV27 and TRBJ2-7, with D possibly being TRBD1 or TRBD2 (5 bases each). The V gene's germline CDR1 is MNHEY and CDR2 SMNVEV (reference sequence). This CDR3 has 14 amino acids. Trimming left V 6 bases short and J 2 bases short, with 14 bases between. DNA for the CDR3: TGTGCCAGCAGGTACGGGGACGGCGCCTACGAGCAGTACTTC. Protein product: CASRYGDGAYEQYF.